This entry describes one TCR beta chain. Its binding antigen is unknown. There are no base qualities to consult, and no much larger clone falls within one base. The cohort consisted of 650 to 700 healthy bone marrow donors. At the time of sampling, every cohort member was nominally healthy, though immune exposures that went unrecorded were likely present. The donor was CMV seropositive and belonged to the group of around 300 seropositive cohort members. A peripheral blood sample was provided by each donor, and peripheral blood mononuclear cells were used for TCR beta sequencing. Genomic DNA was extracted from the blood cell samples with the Qiagen DNeasy Blood Extraction Kit. These data belong to a study of cytomegalovirus exposure and HLA in healthy donors (dated by TCRdb to the late 2010s). About the full investigation: An earlier analysis of approximately 640 of the donors reported approximately 270 Gb of sequence data and some 120 million unique TCR beta sequences from about 200 million T cells. Both class I and class II loci were covered by HLA typing, at four-digit resolution. High-throughput TCR immunosequencing, statistical association of individual TCRs with disease status, and machine learning were combined to predict cytomegalovirus infection status. Every discovery cohort repertoire had been produced on one sequencing platform. Along with the approximately 600-subject first cohort, a separate validation cohort of approximately 110 different subjects was used. Typing coverage varied by locus: roughly 629-640 donors for A, B, C, DRB1 and DQB1; approximately 500 for DQA1; about 570 for DPA1; more than 450 for DPB1. In a later genetic analysis, genome-wide SNP genotypes for about 55% of the 666 donors were used, and that subset was treated as a discovery cohort. To decide whether each TCR beta V gene segment behaved as functional or pseudogenic, an earlier analysis of some 600 of the donors relied on high-throughput TCR beta sequencing. An early release that covered some 640 HLA-typed donors contained around 300 gigabases of sequencing data and 75 million to 100 million unique TCR sequences. In a later analysis, previously published TCR beta repertoires from some 640 donors were re-analyzed and high-resolution HLA genotyping was added so that TCR occurrence patterns could be studied. In the later analysis, no new phenotypic data were used to find candidate immune exposures; instead, reliance was placed on TCR beta sequences and their occurrence across donors. Several DR-DQ haplotypes were treated as single units for association and clustering because of strong linkage in the cohort. Of the roughly 400 genotyped donors, roughly 85% fell in the genetic ancestry cluster associated with self-reported Caucasian donors. On average, about 240,000 unique TCR beta nucleotide sequences were sequenced per donor among some 420 genotyped donors of the cohort, with roughly 19% of those sequences being non-productive. Alongside the repertoire data, information on donor age, sex, ethnicity and CMV serostatus was compiled. The study used immunosequencing to profile the T cell repertoires of approximately 640 subjects and linked those repertoires to cytomegalovirus serostatus. The study was designed to test whether signatures of past pathogen exposure could be identified by cataloging public T cell receptors. Points the paper makes about the study in general: The 87-base-pair reads could not distinguish some IMGT-functional V segments, including TRBV6-2 and TRBV6-3, so those segments were excluded. A later analysis found that HLA-associated TCR beta chains were more clonally expanded and had lower generation probabilities than equally common non-associated chains. A later analysis reported that several top co-occurrence clusters appeared linked to parvovirus B19, influenza, CMV and Epstein-Barr virus. The sequencing pipeline was judged likely to have produced a cluster of highly shared sequence variants as a technical artifact. In vitro tests confirmed that a few of the cytomegalovirus-associated TCR beta chains recognize cytomegalovirus antigens. The presence/absence analyses assumed that sequencing depth was roughly uniform across donors, and that assumption may not be true. Broadly in line with IMGT annotations, most TCR beta V segments showed up in productive rearrangements about 87% or about 30% of the time in an earlier analysis of under 700 of the donors. A later genetic analysis associated a missense DCLRE1C variant with V-gene and J-gene trimming of TCR beta chains, and an independent cohort replicated the association. In a later analysis, TCR association rates were found to vary across HLA loci, with the most associated TCRs seen for DRB1 alleles and the fewest for HLA-C alleles. At a false discovery rate of 0.05, a later analysis linked approximately 18,000 TCR beta sequences to specific HLA alleles. A further reported finding was that TCR beta sequences accurately predicted the HLA-A and HLA-B alleles for most subjects in the first cohort. This cohort had only TCR beta chains sequenced, and the lack of alpha or paired-chain data limited which features could be detected. When HLA alleles, especially DR and DQ, strongly co-occurred, TCR associations were difficult to assign to individual alleles. In a later genetic analysis, fewer N-insertions in productive TCRs were reported among donors in an Asian-associated ancestry cluster than the roughly 640-donor mean. Some 15 rarely observed V segments, including chromosome 9 orphons, were excluded from the earlier analysis of about 610 of the donors because counts were too low. The classifier was reported to diagnose cytomegalovirus status with high specificity and sensitivity in both the original cohort and the validation cohort. Most TCR sequences were observed very rarely across donors, whereas some public TCRs were present in many individuals. In the study, some 180 TCR beta chains were listed as associated with cytomegalovirus. Correlated functional status among segregating V segments might be attributable to linkage disequilibrium, but an unknown experimental factor could not be ruled out. According to the authors, the approach could potentially be generalized to other disease states and immunological phenotypes. For the cohort, immune exposure information was limited to CMV serostatus. According to a later analysis, most CMV-associated TCR beta chains appeared to be HLA-restricted, and the HLA associations seemed to be driven largely by CMV exposure. Because HLA typing was unavailable for some donors at each locus, only the typed subset was used in association tests.

The junction shows trimming of 1 base on V and 5 bases on J, plus 19 bases between the germline ends. For CDR1 and CDR2, the germline V gene lists MGHRA and YSYEKL. From its cysteine to its phenylalanine, the CDR3 spans 17 amino acids. Only CDR3 DNA is held: 51 bases, read in frame from base 1. The method behind the library was the immunoSEQ multiplex PCR assay. For the multiplex PCR, a mixture combining 60 forward primers for TCR Vbeta segments and 13 reverse primers for TCR Jbeta segments was used. The CDR3 region of rearranged TCR beta genes was amplified from genomic DNA with a multiplex PCR assay. The Illumina HiSeq System was used to sequence the amplified TCR beta libraries as 87-base-pair reads. The original pipeline was this. Across the 670 or so repertoires, a later analysis counted 60 million to 90 million unique TCR beta chains, 9.5 million to 13 million of which were shared by at least two donors. A nearest-neighbor algorithm error-corrected the raw reads and collapsed the reads into unique sequences, merging closely related sequences to remove PCR and sequencing errors. To assign V, D and J gene segments, CDR3 sequences were aligned to IMGT reference sequences. For a sequence to be retained, at least a six-nucleotide match to both a V gene segment and a J gene segment was required. A rearrangement was called productive if the CDR3 had no stop codons and remained in frame with V and J, and every other rearrangement was called non-productive. CDR3 was defined according to IMGT convention as the region running from the second conserved V-encoded cysteine to the conserved J-encoded phenylalanine. The earlier analysis of about 620 of the donors excluded sequences that lacked an unambiguous match to a single V gene segment. An earlier analysis of some 500 of the donors classified V segments as functional when productive rearrangements were above 56.7% and as segregating when the standard deviation between donors was above 5%. A statistical classification framework was built for diagnosing cytomegalovirus status from the catalog of TCR beta chain sequences. In a later analysis, V and J genes were assigned by comparing TCR nucleotide sequences against IMGT/GENE-DB human TR gene sequences. The TCRdist pipeline was used in a later analysis to assign CDR3 sequences and most-parsimonious VDJ recombination scenarios. In a later analysis, each TCR beta chain was defined by its CDR3 amino acid sequence together with its V-gene family, and reads lacking a unique V-gene family were excluded. To address suspected cross-contamination and a sequencing artifact, a later analysis removed over 500 highly shared, low-generation-probability nucleotide sequences. A later analysis calculated a clonal expansion index for each public chain from normalized within-repertoire ranks of inferred template counts. A later analysis computed generation probabilities with a VDJ recombination model fitted to out-of-frame rearrangements, and checked the results against IGoR. Hypergeometric tests were used in a later analysis to score TCR-TCR, TCR-HLA and TCR-CMV co-occurrence, with a repertoire-size bias correction applied to the TCR pairs. In a later analysis, false discovery rates were estimated by permuting HLA or CMV assignments 20 times. A later analysis grouped co-occurring TCRs with DBSCAN, adding TCRdist sequence similarity when clustering within HLA-allele-positive subsets. For co-occurrence clustering, repertoires with fewer than 30,000 or more than 120,000 public chains were excluded, along with about five repertoires with anomalous nucleotide sharing. TCRdb took over this immuneACCESS table, retaining in-frame rearrangements with V and J assigned. Such tables are incomplete; in checked studies, under half of the missing clones stem from an unresolved V gene, and the remainder is unexplained. Clone size and the V and J calls come from that table; the DNA yielded D and trimming. The sample data list roughly 120,000 clones, and roughly 80% of these were observed just once. Clones ranked in the top ten supply roughly a fifth of the sample.

The V and J segments used are TRBV4-1 and TRBJ2-3; no D gene call is confident. Sample: PBMCs. This TCR derives from a man aged 25-40 years in good health and CMV-seropositive. The CDR3 has the sequence CASSQAPHSLGIDTQYF. The bases are TGCGCCAGCAGCCAAGCCCCGCACTCCCTAGGAATAGATACGCAGTATTTT.